The source of this T cell receptor (beta chain) is a study of CD4 T cells in relation to SARS-CoV-2 and coronaviruses. Study details: Median patient age was approximately 40 years, spanning 21 to 72 years.

Assay used: immunoSEQ multiplex PCR; TCRdb lists only in-frame clones, some missing. This sample carries about 60,000 clones, approximately 90% of them seen once, and the ten largest clones take roughly 0.37%. Naive and memory CD4+ T cells were separated from cryopreserved PBMCs. Germline CDR1 GTSNPN, CDR2 SVGIG (reference sequence). With 3 bases removed from V and 8 bases from J, the gap between germline ends came to 20 bases. CDR3 size: 15 residues. Specimen: naive CD4+ T cells from PBMCs. Regarding subset: naive CD4+ T cells isolated by negative enrichment. The chain carries TRBV30 and TRBJ2-1, with TRBD1 as a possible D gene (6 bases). This clonotype originated in an adult with COVID-19. The CDR3, as DNA: TGTGCCTGGAGGGGCCCAGGGGTCCTCAGCGATGAGCAGTTCTTC. Its protein is CAWRGPGVLSDEQFF.